This T cell receptor (beta chain) stems from a study of blood T cell repertoires in COVID-19. The overall study: Sample material is recorded as cDNA or gDNA derived from T cells, B-cell-depleted T cells, or PBMCs.

This clone was detected only once. Per the germline V gene, CDR1 is KGHDR and CDR2 is SFDVKD. The junction had 13 bases not matched to a gene; V was cut back by 2 bases and J by 10 bases. The CDR3 consists of 17 residues. Clones were sequenced by immunoSEQ multiplex PCR, and TCRdb holds only the in-frame ones, with some missing. The table has around 140,000 clones, 81% seen once. Sequences were obtained from peripheral blood. The rearrangement links TRBV24-1 to TRBJ2-4; 10 bases align to TRBD2. The TCR originated in a human donor in a cohort sampled during active COVID-19. The CDR3 sequence: CATSDSSAGGPGQIQYF. CDR3 sequence (DNA): TGTGCCACCAGTGATTCCTCAGCGGGAGGGCCGGGTCAGATTCAGTACTTC.